This T cell receptor beta chain was obtained from a study of beta chain features in type 1 diabetes. Study outcomes and limitations: Type 1 diabetes patients showed a moderate but significant shortening of TCRB CDR3s in all four CD4+ subsets. Insertion counts at VDJ junctions were lower in type 1 diabetes patients, who also showed more deletions there. PCR, the amplification step, might favor shorter templates, equally in patients and controls.

Of the isolated RNA, all was reverse transcribed, and so the sequenced material was expressed TCRB transcripts. Method: immunoSEQ multiplex PCR; TCRdb's copy keeps in-frame clones and lacks some. The sample records nearly 350,000 clones, around 9% being singletons. Every donor provided one heparinised blood draw, which averaged around 110 mL. By way of CD45RO/CCR7/CD25/CD127/CD95/CD27, the CD4+ regulatory, stem cell-like memory, central memory and naive cells were sorted. Regarding this clone: Its antigen is undetermined.

Input material: central memory CD4+ T cells from blood. The clonotype originates from a young man with type 1 diabetes.

The CDR3 is CASSQVRDTQYF. CDR3 nucleotides: TGCGCCAGCAGCCAAGTCCGCGATACGCAGTATTTT. This sequence joins TRBV4-3 and TRBJ2-3; the D is unclear. Trimming cost V 1 base and J 6 bases, with 5 bases left between them. The CDR3 runs 12 residues. The germline V gene encodes CDR1 LGHNA and CDR2 YSLEER.